This T cell receptor beta chain was captured in a study of OX40 agonist ivuxolimab in advanced cancers. Study-wide context: Enrolled patients in dose escalation had cancers that were hepatocellular carcinoma, melanoma, renal cell or head and neck cancer. Broader study findings: Among expanded peripheral T cells, antigen specificity went undetermined. Doses of 0.1 to 3.0 mg/kg were accompanied by clonal expansion of CD4+ and CD8+ blood T cells by week 6.

As concerns this clone: Its specificity is not known.

The V and J ends lost 4 bases and 3 bases respectively, with 10 bases between them. Germline-derived CDR1 and CDR2 are SQVTM and ANQGSEA. The CDR3 runs 12 residues. The protocol was immunoSEQ multiplex PCR, while the TCRdb copy is restricted to in-frame clones and leaves out a portion. Of under 90,000 clones listed, 85% to 95% are singletons. The receptor was isolated from an adult with an advanced solid tumor such as melanoma, head and neck, liver or kidney cancer. The chain has TRBV29-1 and TRBJ2-7; weak D call: TRBD2 (5 bases). This material consisted of CD4+ or CD8+ T cells sorted from blood, taken in a trial of the OX40 agonist ivuxolimab. The CDR3, as DNA: TGCAGCGTTGTGGCGGCGGGCTACGAGCAGTACTTC. Translated: CSVVAAGYEQYF.